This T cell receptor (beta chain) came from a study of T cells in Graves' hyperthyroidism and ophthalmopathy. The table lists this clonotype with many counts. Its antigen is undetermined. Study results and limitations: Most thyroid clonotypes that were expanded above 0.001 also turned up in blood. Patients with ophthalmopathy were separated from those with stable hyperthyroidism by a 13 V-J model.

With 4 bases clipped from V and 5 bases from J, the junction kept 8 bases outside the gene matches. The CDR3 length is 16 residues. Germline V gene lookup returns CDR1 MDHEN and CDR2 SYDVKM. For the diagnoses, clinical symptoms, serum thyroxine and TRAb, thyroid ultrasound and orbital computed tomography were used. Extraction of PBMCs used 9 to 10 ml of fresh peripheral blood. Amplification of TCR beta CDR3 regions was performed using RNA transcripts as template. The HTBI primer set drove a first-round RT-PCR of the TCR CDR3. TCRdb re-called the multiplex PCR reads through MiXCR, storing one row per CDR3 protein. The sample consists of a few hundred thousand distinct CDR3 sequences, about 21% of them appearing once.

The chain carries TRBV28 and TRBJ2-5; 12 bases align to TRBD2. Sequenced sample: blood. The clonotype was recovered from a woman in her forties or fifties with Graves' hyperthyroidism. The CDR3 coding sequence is TGTGCCAGCAGTTCTCCGACTAGCGGGAGTTATGAGACCCAGTACTTC. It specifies CASSSPTSGSYETQYF.